Here is one TCR beta chain with its context. A much larger clone differs by one base, so this may be a read error. TCRdb independently ran MiXCR on the RT-PCR reads; one entry per CDR3 protein. The sample includes 600,000 to 850,000 distinct CDR3 sequences, about 15% of them seen just once. The data belong to a study of response to subunit inactivated influenza vaccine. The sequence was obtained from a man aged 50-59 years who received an inactivated influenza vaccine. The sequencing used PBMCs from blood, collected 14 to 15 days before vaccination.

Here the CDR3 DNA reads TGTGCCAGCAGCTTGTATCCCCGGGACAGGTGGGGTGAGCAGATCTTC. It yields the protein CASSLYPRDRWGEQIF. The rearrangement uses TRBV5-7 and TRBJ2-1, with 8 positions matching TRBD1. TRBV5-7 is sorted into the ORF group, with uncertain function. The CDR3 consists of 16 residues.